This T cell receptor (beta chain) was captured by sequencing in a study of T cells in localized non-small cell lung cancer. Data came from immunoSEQ multiplex PCR; TCRdb stores just in-frame clones and leaves some out. This table holds 90,000 to 95,000 clones, 87% found once. Details on this clone: Its antigen is as yet unknown.

CDR3 length: 14 residues. V was trimmed by 1 base and J by 2 bases, leaving 10 bases between them. Germline V gene sequence: CDR1 SGHRS, CDR2 YFSETQ. Findings of the study overall: It remains possible that heterogeneity exists, since only one tumor region was sequenced. Adjacent lung had a median roughly 53 of the 100 largest tumor clones. A denser population of T cells in blood accompanied longer overall survival. Tumor showed lower T cell clonality than uninvolved adjacent lung, where it was highest.

The specimen comprised peripheral blood, sampled before any cancer treatment. This clonotype was sampled from a man aged 35-69 years with stage I squamous cell lung carcinoma. The V call is TRBV5-1, the J call TRBJ2-7, with unresolved D. CDR3 loop: CASSLNQETYEQYF. CDR3 sequence (DNA): TGCGCCAGCAGCTTGAACCAGGAAACCTACGAGCAGTACTTC.